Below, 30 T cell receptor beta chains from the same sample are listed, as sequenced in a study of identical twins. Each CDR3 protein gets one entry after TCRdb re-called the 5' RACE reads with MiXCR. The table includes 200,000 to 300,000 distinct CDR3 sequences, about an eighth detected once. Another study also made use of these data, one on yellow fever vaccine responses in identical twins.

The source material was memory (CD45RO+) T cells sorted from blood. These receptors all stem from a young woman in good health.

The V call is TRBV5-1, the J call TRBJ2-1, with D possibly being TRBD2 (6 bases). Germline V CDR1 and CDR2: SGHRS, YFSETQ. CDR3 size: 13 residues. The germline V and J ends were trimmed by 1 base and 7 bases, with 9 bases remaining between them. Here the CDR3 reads CASSLPSENEQFF. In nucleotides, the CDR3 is TGCGCCAGCAGCTTGCCTAGCGAGAATGAGCAGTTCTTC.

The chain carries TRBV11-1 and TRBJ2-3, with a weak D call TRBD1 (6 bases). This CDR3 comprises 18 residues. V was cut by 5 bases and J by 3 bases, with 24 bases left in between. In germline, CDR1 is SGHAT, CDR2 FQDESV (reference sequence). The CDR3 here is CASSHNSGAGVFTDTQYF. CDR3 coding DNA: TGTGCCAGCAGCCACAATTCAGGGGCAGGGGTTTTTACAGATACGCAGTATTTT.

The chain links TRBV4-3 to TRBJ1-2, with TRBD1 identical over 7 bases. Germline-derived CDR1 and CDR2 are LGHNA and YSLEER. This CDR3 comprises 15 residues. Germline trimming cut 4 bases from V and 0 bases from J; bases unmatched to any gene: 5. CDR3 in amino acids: CASSLNRGANYGYTF. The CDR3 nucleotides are TGCGCCAGCAGCCTAAACAGGGGAGCTAACTATGGCTACACCTTC.

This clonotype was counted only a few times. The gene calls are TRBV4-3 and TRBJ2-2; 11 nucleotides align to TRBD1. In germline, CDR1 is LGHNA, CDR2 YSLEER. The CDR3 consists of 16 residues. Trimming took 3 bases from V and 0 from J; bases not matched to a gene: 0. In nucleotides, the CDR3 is TGCGCCAGCAGCCAGGGACAGGGGGCGAACACCGGGGAGCTGTTTTTT. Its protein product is CASSQGQGANTGELFF.

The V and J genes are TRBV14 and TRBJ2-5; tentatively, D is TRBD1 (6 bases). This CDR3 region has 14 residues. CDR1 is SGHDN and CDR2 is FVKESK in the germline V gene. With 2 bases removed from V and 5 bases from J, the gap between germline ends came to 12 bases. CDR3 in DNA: TGTGCCAGCAGCCAAATCCGGGACACGGAGACCCAGTACTTC. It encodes CASSQIRDTETQYF.

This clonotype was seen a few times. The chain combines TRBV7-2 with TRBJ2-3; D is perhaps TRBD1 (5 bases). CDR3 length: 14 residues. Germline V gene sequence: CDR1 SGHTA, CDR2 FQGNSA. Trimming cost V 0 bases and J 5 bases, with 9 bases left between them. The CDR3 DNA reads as TGTGCCAGCAGCTTAGCGGGGCTAGGAGATACGCAGTATTTT. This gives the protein CASSLAGLGDTQYF.

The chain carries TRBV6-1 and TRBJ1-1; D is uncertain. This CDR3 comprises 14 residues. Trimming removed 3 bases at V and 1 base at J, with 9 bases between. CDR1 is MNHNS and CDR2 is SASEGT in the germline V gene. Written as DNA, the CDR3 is TGTGCCAGCAGTGAGGTCAGATCGAACACTGAAGCTTTCTTT. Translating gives CASSEVRSNTEAFF.

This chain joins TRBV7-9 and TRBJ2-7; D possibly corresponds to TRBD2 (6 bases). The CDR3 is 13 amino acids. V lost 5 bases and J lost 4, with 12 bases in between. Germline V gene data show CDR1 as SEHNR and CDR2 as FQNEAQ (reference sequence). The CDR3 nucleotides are TGTGCCAGCAGCGTCATAGCGGCTTACGAGCAGTACTTC. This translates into CASSVIAAYEQYF.

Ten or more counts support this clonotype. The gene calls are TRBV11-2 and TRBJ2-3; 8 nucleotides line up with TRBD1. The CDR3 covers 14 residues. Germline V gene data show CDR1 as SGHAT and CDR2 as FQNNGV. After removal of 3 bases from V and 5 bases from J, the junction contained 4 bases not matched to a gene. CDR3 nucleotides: TGTGCCAGCAGCTTTGGACAGGGAGAAGATACGCAGTATTTT. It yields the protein CASSFGQGEDTQYF.

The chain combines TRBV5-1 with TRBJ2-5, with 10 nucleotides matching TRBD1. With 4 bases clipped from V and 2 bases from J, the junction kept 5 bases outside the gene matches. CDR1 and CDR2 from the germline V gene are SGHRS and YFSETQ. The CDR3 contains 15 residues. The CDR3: CASSRGTGVQETQYF. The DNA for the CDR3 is TGCGCCAGCAGCCGGGGGACAGGGGTTCAAGAGACCCAGTACTTC.

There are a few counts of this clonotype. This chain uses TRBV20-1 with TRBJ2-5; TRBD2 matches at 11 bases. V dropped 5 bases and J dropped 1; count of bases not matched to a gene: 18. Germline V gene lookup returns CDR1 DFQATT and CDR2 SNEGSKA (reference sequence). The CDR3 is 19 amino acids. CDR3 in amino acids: CSAFGQVRTSGSFQETQYF. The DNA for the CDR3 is TGCAGTGCTTTTGGACAGGTGCGGACTAGCGGGTCCTTCCAAGAGACCCAGTACTTC.

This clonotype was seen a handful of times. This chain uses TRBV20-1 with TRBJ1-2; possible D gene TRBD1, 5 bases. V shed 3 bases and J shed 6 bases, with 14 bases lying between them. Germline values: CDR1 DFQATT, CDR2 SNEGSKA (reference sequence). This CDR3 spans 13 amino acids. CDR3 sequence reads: CSARKGASNGYTF. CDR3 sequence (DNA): TGCAGTGCTAGGAAAGGGGCTTCTAATGGCTACACCTTC.

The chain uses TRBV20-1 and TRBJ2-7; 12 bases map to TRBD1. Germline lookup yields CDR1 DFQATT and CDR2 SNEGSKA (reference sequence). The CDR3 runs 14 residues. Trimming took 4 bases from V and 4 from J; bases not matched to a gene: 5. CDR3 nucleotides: TGCAGTGCTATTCCGGGACAGGGGGCGTACGAGCAGTACTTC. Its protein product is CSAIPGQGAYEQYF.

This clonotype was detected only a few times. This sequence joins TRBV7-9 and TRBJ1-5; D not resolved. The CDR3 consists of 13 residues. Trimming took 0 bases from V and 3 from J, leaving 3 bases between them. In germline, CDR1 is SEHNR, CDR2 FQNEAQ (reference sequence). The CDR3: CASSLAANQPQHF. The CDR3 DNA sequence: TGTGCCAGCAGCTTAGCGGCCAATCAGCCCCAGCATTTT.

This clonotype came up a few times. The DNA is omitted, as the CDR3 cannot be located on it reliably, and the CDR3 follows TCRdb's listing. CDR3 protein: CASSKKRVGKGASDYGYTF. The chain uses TRBV21-1 and TRBJ1-2; the table's TRBD1 call for D was not verified on the DNA. TRBV21-1 is a pseudogene segment. From its first to its last residue, the CDR3 has 19 amino acids.

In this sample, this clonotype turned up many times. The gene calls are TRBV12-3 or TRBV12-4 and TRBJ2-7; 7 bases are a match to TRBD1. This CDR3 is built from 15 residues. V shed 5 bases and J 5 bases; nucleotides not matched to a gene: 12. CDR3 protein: CASSTTGLARHEQYF. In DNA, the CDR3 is TGTGCCAGCAGTACGACAGGGCTCGCCAGGCACGAGCAGTACTTC.

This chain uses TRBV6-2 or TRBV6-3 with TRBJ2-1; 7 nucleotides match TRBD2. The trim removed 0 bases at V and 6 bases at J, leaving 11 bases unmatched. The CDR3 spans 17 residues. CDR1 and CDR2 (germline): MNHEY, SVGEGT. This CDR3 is CASSYSGGTIRPNEQFF. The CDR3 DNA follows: TGTGCCAGCAGTTACTCGGGGGGGACTATCAGACCCAATGAGCAGTTCTTC.

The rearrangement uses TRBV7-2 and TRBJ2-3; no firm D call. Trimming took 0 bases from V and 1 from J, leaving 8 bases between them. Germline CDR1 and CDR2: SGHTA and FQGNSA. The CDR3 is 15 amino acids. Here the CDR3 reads CASSLARARTDTQYF. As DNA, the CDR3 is TGTGCCAGCAGCTTAGCCCGGGCCCGCACAGATACGCAGTATTTT. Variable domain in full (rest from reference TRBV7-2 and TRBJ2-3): GAGVSQSPSNKVTEKGKDVELRCDPISGHTALYWYRQSLGQGLEFLIYFQGNSAPDKSGLPSDRFSAERTGGSVSTLTIQRTQQEDSAVYLCASSLARARTDTQYFGPGTRLTVL.

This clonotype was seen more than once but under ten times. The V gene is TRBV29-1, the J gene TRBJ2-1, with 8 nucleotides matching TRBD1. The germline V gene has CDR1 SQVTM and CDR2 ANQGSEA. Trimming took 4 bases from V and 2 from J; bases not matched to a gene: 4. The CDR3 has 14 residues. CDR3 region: CSVGTDRAYNEQFF. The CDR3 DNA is TGCAGCGTTGGAACGGACAGGGCCTACAATGAGCAGTTCTTC.

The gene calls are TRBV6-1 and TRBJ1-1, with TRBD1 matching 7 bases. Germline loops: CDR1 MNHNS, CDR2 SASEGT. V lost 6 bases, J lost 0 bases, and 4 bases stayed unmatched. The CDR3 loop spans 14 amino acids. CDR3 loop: CASRNRGVNTEAFF. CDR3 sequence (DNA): TGTGCCAGCAGAAACAGGGGAGTGAACACTGAAGCTTTCTTT.

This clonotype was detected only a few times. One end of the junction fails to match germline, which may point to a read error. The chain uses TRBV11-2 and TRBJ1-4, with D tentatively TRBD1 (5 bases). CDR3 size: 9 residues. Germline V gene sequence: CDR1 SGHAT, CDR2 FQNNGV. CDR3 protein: CASTRGRPF. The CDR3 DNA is TGTGCCAGCACCCGGGGCCGCCCCTTT.

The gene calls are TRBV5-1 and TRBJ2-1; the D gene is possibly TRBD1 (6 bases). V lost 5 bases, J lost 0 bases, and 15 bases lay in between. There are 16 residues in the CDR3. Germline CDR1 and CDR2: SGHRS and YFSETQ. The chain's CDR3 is CASSGPEGHSYNEQFF. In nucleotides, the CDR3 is TGCGCCAGCAGTGGTCCCGAGGGACACTCCTACAATGAGCAGTTCTTC. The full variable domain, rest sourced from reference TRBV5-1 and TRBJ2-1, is KAGVTQTPRYLIKTRGQQVTLSCSPISGHRSVSWYQQTPGQGLQFLFEYFSETQRNKGNFPGRFSGRQFSNSRSEMNVSTLELGDSALYLCASSGPEGHSYNEQFFGPGTRLTVL.

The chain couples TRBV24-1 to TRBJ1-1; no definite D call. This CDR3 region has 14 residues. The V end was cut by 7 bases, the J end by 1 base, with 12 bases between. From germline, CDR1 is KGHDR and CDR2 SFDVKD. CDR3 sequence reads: CATSQWVGNTEAFF. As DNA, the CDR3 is TGTGCCACCAGCCAATGGGTGGGGAACACTGAAGCTTTCTTT.

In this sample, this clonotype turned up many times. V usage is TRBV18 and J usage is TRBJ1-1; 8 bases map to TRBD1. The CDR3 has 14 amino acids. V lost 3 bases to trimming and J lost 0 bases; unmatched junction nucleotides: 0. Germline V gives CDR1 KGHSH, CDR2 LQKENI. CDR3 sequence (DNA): TGTGCCAGCTCACCGGACAGGGTGAACACTGAAGCTTTCTTT. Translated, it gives CASSPDRVNTEAFF.

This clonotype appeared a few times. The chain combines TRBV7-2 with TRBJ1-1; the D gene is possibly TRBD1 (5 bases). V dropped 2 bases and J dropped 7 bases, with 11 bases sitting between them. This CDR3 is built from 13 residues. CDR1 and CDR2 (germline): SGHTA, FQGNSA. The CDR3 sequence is CASSLWGTFEAFF. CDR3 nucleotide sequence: TGTGCCAGCAGCTTATGGGGCACTTTTGAAGCTTTCTTT.

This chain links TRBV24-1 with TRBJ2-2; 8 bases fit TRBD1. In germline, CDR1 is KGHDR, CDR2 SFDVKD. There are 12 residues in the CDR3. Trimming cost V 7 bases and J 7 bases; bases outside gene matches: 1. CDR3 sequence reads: CATRGQVGELFF. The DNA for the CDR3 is TGTGCCACCAGGGGACAGGTCGGGGAGCTGTTTTTT.

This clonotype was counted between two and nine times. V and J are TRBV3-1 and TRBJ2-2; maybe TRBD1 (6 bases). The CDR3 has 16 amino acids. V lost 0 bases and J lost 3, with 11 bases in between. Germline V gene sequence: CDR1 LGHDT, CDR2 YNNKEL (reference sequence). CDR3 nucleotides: TGTGCCAGCAGCCAAGAGAGGGGGTTCGACACCGGGGAGCTGTTTTTT. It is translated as CASSQERGFDTGELFF.

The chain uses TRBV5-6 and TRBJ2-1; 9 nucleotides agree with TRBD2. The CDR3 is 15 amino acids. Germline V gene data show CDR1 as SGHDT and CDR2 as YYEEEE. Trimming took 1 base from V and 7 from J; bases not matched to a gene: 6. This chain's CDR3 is CASSLFSGRMNEQFF. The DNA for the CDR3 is TGTGCCAGCAGCTTGTTCAGCGGGAGGATGAATGAGCAGTTCTTC.

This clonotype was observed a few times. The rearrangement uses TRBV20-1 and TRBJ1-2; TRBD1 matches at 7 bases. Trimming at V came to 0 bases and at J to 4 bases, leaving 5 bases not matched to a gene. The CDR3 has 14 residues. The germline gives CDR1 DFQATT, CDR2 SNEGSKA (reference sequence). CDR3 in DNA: TGCAGTGCTAGAGATCCAACAGGGGTCTATGGCTACACCTTC. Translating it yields CSARDPTGVYGYTF.

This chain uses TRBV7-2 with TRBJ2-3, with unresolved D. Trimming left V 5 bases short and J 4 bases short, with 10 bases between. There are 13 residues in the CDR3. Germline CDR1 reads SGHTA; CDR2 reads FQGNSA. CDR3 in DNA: TGTGCCAGCAGCCTAGACTTATCAGATACGCAGTATTTT. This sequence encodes CASSLDLSDTQYF.